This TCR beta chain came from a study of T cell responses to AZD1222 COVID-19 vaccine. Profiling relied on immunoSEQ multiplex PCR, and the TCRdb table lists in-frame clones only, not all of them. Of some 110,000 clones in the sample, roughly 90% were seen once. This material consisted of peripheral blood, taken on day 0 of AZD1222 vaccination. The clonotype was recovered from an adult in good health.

The CDR3 sequence: CASSVLGGQTGTDTQYF. The DNA for the CDR3 is TGTGCCAGCAGCGTCCTAGGGGGTCAGACTGGCACAGATACGCAGTATTTT. V gene TRBV9 combines with J gene TRBJ2-3, with D maybe TRBD1 (6 bases). The germline V and J ends were trimmed by 2 bases and 1 base, with 17 bases remaining between them. Per the germline V gene, CDR1 is SGDLS and CDR2 is YYNGEE. CDR3 length: 17 amino acids.